This passage covers 18 T cell receptor beta chains from one sample sequenced in a study of PD-1 blockade in classical Hodgkin lymphoma. Libraries were prepared by immunoSEQ multiplex PCR; TCRdb keeps only in-frame clonotypes and omits some of them. This sample has 26,000 or so clones, with approximately 67% found just once. Relapse was seen in all patients after autologous stem cell transplantation, and brentuximab vedotin exposure was variable. This material consisted of peripheral blood mononuclear cells (PBMCs), taken before the second cycle of nivolumab. Every receptor here comes from a human donor with classical Hodgkin lymphoma.

The chain carries TRBV27 and TRBJ2-1, with D maybe TRBD2 (6 bases). The ends were cut back, 6 bases at V and 5 bases at J, with 14 bases in the middle. The CDR3 has 14 residues. Germline V CDR1 and CDR2: MNHEY, SMNVEV (reference sequence). The DNA for the CDR3 is TGTGCCAGCAGGCTAGGAGGGGTTAACAATGAGCAGTTCTTC. Protein sequence: CASRLGGVNNEQFF.

This sequence joins TRBV6-6 and TRBJ1-6; D is unresolved. With 7 bases removed from V and 1 base from J, the gap between germline ends came to 11 bases. CDR1 is MNHNY and CDR2 is SVGAGI in the germline V gene (reference sequence). The length of the CDR3 is 15 residues. CDR3 protein: CASTNLGSYNSPLHF. CDR3 in DNA: TGTGCCAGCACTAATCTGGGGTCCTATAATTCACCCCTCCACTTT.

V is TRBV11-2 and J is TRBJ1-2; 8 positions agree with TRBD1. With V trimmed by 4 bases and J by 8 bases, 15 bases remained unmatched. CDR1 SGHAT and CDR2 FQNNGV come from the germline V gene. The CDR3 is 16 residues long. CDR3 in DNA: TGTGCCAGCAGCTCCGGACAGGGCGTTAAGACGGGCGGCTACACCTTC. Its protein product is CASSSGQGVKTGGYTF.

This clone was seen just once. The chain combines TRBV28 with TRBJ2-7, with 11 bases lining up with TRBD1. Germline-derived CDR1 and CDR2 are MDHEN and SYDVKM. CDR3 length equals 16 residues. The ends lost 5 bases at V and 1 base at J; junction bases unmatched: 7. The CDR3 sequence: CASSPMDRGPSYEQYF. As DNA, the CDR3 is TGTGCCAGCAGTCCGATGGACAGGGGGCCATCCTACGAGCAGTACTTC.

This clone has just a few counts. The chain combines TRBV19 with TRBJ1-5; 9 bases align to TRBD1. Germline V CDR1 and CDR2: LNHDA, SQIVND (reference sequence). The junction had 10 bases not matched to a gene; V was cut back by 9 bases and J by 4 bases. The CDR3 contains 15 residues. The chain's CDR3 is CASVYGTGKNQPQHF. The CDR3 DNA reads TGTGCCAGCGTATACGGGACAGGGAAAAATCAGCCCCAGCATTTT.

This sequence joins TRBV6-5 and TRBJ2-7, with D perhaps matching TRBD1 (6 bases). From germline, CDR1 is MNHEY and CDR2 SVGAGI. The CDR3 runs 14 residues. Trimming pared 0 bases from V and 7 bases from J, leaving 13 bases between. The CDR3 DNA is TGTGCCAGCAGTTACTCCGAGGACAGTCGGGAGCAGTACTTC. Encoded protein: CASSYSEDSREQYF.

The chain combines TRBV30 with TRBJ1-6; the D gene is possibly TRBD1 (5 bases). The CDR3 is 16 amino acids. V dropped 1 base and J dropped 0 bases, with 10 bases sitting between them. Germline assignment: CDR1 GTSNPN and CDR2 SVGIG (reference sequence). The CDR3 sequence is CAWSGGAYSYNSPLHF. CDR3 DNA sequence: TGTGCCTGGAGTGGAGGGGCTTACTCCTATAATTCACCCCTCCACTTT.

The CDR3 sequence is CASSHGQEISNTGELFF. CDR3 in DNA: TGCGCCAGCAGTCATGGACAGGAGATTTCGAACACCGGGGAGCTGTTTTTT. The V gene is TRBV23-1, the J gene TRBJ2-2; 7 nucleotides line up with TRBD1. TRBV23-1 is labeled an ORF, and its function is uncertain. The CDR3 totals 17 residues. V was pared by 3 bases and J by 0 bases, with 7 bases of the junction left unmatched.

This clone was found once. This sequence joins TRBV19 and TRBJ2-7, with 12 bases aligning to TRBD2. The junction had 4 bases not matched to a gene; V was cut back by 4 bases and J by 3 bases. The CDR3 has 15 amino acids. Germline loops: CDR1 LNHDA, CDR2 SQIVND (reference sequence). The CDR3 loop reads CASSSTSGGIYEQYF. The DNA for the CDR3 is TGTGCCAGTAGTAGTACTAGCGGGGGGATCTACGAGCAGTACTTC. The full variable domain, in which reference TRBV19 and TRBJ2-7 provide the parts outside the CDR3, is DGGITQSPKYLFRKEGQNVTLSCEQNLNHDAMYWYRQDPGQGLRLIYYSQIVNDFQKGDIAEGYSVSREKKESFPLTVTSAQKNPTAFYLCASSSTSGGIYEQYFGPGTRLTVT.

The sample holds a few counts of this clone. The chain recombines TRBV11-2 with TRBJ2-2, with D maybe TRBD2 (5 bases). The V gene's germline CDR1 is SGHAT and CDR2 FQNNGV. The CDR3 contains 13 residues. Trimming left V 2 bases short and J 4 bases short, with 5 bases between. The CDR3 region is CASSLTSTGELFF. For the CDR3, the DNA is TGTGCCAGCAGCTTAACTAGCACCGGGGAGCTGTTTTTT. The full variable domain, in which reference TRBV11-2 and TRBJ2-2 provide the parts outside the CDR3, is EAGVAQSPRYKIIEKRQSVAFWCNPISGHATLYWYQQILGQGPKLLIQFQNNGVVDDSQLPKDRFSAERLKGVDSTLKIQPAKLEDSAVYLCASSLTSTGELFFGEGSRLTVL.

This clone was picked up a small number of times. The chain has TRBV6-5 and TRBJ2-7, with 10 bases fitting TRBD1. Germline CDR1 is MNHEY and CDR2 is SVGAGI. V was clipped by 2 bases and J by 0 bases; unmatched bases: 1. The CDR3 sequence is 15 residues long. The CDR3 spells CASSYGTGASYEQYF. The DNA for the CDR3 is TGTGCCAGCAGTTACGGGACAGGGGCCTCCTACGAGCAGTACTTC.

The V and J genes are TRBV2 and TRBJ1-1, with D possibly matching TRBD1 (5 bases). Trimming left V 8 bases short and J 6 bases short, with 22 bases between. Germline V gene data show CDR1 as SNHLY and CDR2 as FYNNEI. CDR3 length equals 15 residues. The CDR3, as DNA: TGTGCCAGCTGTACCCAGGGACGGATAAGTCCTGAAGCTTTCTTT. This encodes CASCTQGRISPEAFF.

The V and J genes are TRBV5-1 and TRBJ2-1; 11 nucleotides line up with TRBD2. Germline-derived CDR1 and CDR2 are SGHRS and YFSETQ. Unmatched junction bases numbered 12, after V lost 2 bases and J lost 8 bases. The CDR3 sequence is 17 residues long. In nucleotides, the CDR3 is TGCGCCAGCAGCTTAGAACTAGCGGGGGCAGGGGAGGATGAGCAGTTCTTC. It is translated as CASSLELAGAGEDEQFF. The full variable domain, in which reference TRBV5-1 and TRBJ2-1 provide the parts outside the CDR3, is KAGVTQTPRYLIKTRGQQVTLSCSPISGHRSVSWYQQTPGQGLQFLFEYFSETQRNKGNFPGRFSGRQFSNSRSEMNVSTLELGDSALYLCASSLELAGAGEDEQFFGPGTRLTVL.

The rearrangement uses TRBV18 and TRBJ2-7; no reliable D call. Trimming took off 0 bases at V and 3 bases at J, with 3 bases between the two ends. The CDR3 is made up of 12 amino acids. Germline-derived CDR1 and CDR2 are KGHSH and LQKENI. CDR3 bases: TGTGCCAGCTCACCACCGGGCTACGAGCAGTACTTC. It yields the protein CASSPPGYEQYF.

The rearrangement uses TRBV7-9 and TRBJ2-1; 14 bases line up with TRBD2. Germline assignment: CDR1 SEHNR and CDR2 FQNEAQ (reference sequence). V was clipped by 11 bases and J by 8 bases; unmatched bases: 20. This CDR3 has 18 residues. The CDR3 here is CAAFVAGRLAGGVDEQFF. The CDR3 bases are TGTGCCGCCTTCGTTGCAGGGCGACTAGCGGGAGGGGTGGATGAGCAGTTCTTC.

The chain couples TRBV25-1 to TRBJ1-6, with TRBD1 identical over 8 bases. The germline CDR1 and CDR2 sequences are MGHDK and SYGVNS. The length of the CDR3 is 14 residues. Germline trimming cut 6 bases from V and 6 bases from J; bases unmatched to any gene: 4. CDR3 DNA: TGTGCCAGCAGCTGGACAGGGAGTAATTCACCCCTCCACTTT. This gives the protein CASSWTGSNSPLHF.

This clone appeared a few times. V is TRBV29-1 and J is TRBJ2-7; the D is unclear. V was clipped by 6 bases and J by 5 bases, with 20 bases between them. The CDR3 extends over 14 amino acids. CDR1 SQVTM and CDR2 ANQGSEA come from the germline V gene. The DNA of the CDR3 is TGCAGCGTAGCCGGGTCGACTGAGATCCACGAGCAGTACTTC. Residues: CSVAGSTEIHEQYF.

V and J are TRBV9 and TRBJ2-5, with 14 bases fitting TRBD2. This CDR3 region has 21 residues. Trimming took 4 bases from V and 0 from J; bases not matched to a gene: 17. From germline, CDR1 is SGDLS and CDR2 YYNGEE. For the CDR3, the DNA is TGTGCCAGCAGCTCACGCGGAGGGTTAGGACTAGCGGGGGGAAACCAAGAGACCCAGTACTTC. Its translation: CASSSRGGLGLAGGNQETQYF.